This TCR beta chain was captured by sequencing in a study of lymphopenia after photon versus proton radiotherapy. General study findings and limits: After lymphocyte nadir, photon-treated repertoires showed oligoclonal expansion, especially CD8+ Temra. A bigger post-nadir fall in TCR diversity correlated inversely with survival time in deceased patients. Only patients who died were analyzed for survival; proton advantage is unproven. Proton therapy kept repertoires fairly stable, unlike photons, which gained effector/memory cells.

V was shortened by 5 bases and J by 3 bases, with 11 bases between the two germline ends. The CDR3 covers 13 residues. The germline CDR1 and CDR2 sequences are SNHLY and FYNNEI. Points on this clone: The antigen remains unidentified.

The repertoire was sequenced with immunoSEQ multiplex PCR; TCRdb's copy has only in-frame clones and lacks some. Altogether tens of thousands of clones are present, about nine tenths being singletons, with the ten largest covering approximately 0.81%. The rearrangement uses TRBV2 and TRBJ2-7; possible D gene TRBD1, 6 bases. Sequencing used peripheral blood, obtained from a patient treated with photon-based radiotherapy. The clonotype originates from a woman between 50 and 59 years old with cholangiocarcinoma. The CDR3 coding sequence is TGTGCCAGCAGTTCCCACAGGGTCTACGAGCAGTACTTC. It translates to CASSSHRVYEQYF.